These T cell receptor beta chains were read from a single sample in a study of shared T cell receptors in the human thymus. Data came from immunoSEQ multiplex PCR; TCRdb stores just in-frame clones and leaves some out. Of about 730,000 clones listed, roughly 85% were seen once; the top ten hold under 0.012%. Another study also made use of these data, one on human thymus T cells.

The specimen sequenced was thymocytes. The receptors were gathered from a girl under three years old with a congenital heart defect. Each CDR3 is given with its conserved first and last residue. D genes are given only for firm matches. Not all rows give a size; the values are once, few, many and, for expanded clones, a class.

abundance: -; d_gene: TRBD1; j_gene: TRBJ1-6; v_gene: TRBV7-9; CDR3nt: TGTGCCAGCAGCTTAGCGTCGGGACAGACTTATTCACCCCTCCACTTT; CDR3aa: CASSLASGQTYSPLHF
abundance: -; d_gene: TRBD1; j_gene: TRBJ1-1; v_gene: TRBV4-1; CDR3nt: TGCGCCAGCAGCCAAGATTCGGTTAGGACAGGGGGGGAACCTGAAGCTTTCTTT; CDR3aa: CASSQDSVRTGGEPEAFF
abundance: few; d_gene: TRBD1; j_gene: TRBJ1-1; v_gene: TRBV27; CDR3nt: TGTGCCAGCATGATTCAAAGGGGACAGAAAATGAACACTGAAGCTTTCTTT; CDR3aa: CASMIQRGQKMNTEAFF
abundance: -; d_gene: TRBD2; j_gene: TRBJ2-1; v_gene: TRBV5-6; CDR3nt: TGTGCCAGCAGCTTGGCCGGCGGGGGGGCCACGTCCTACAATGAGCAGTTCTTC; CDR3aa: CASSLAGGGATSYNEQFF
abundance: few; d_gene: TRBD2; j_gene: TRBJ2-1; v_gene: TRBV5-4; CDR3nt: TGTGCCAGCAGCCCTACTAGCGTAGGCTACAATGAGCAGTTCTTC; CDR3aa: CASSPTSVGYNEQFF
abundance: -; d_gene: -; j_gene: TRBJ1-5; v_gene: TRBV5-1; CDR3nt: TGCGCCAGCAGCTTGGACGGTAATCAGCCCCAGCATTTT; CDR3aa: CASSLDGNQPQHF
abundance: -; d_gene: -; j_gene: TRBJ1-6; v_gene: TRBV6-6; CDR3nt: TGTGCCAGCAGTTATTCAGGGGTAAATTCACCCCTCCACTTT; CDR3aa: CASSYSGVNSPLHF
abundance: -; d_gene: -; j_gene: TRBJ2-3; v_gene: TRBV19; CDR3nt: TGTGCCAGTATCCCCTCGTGGAGGGTGGGCACAGATACGCAGTATTTT; CDR3aa: CASIPSWRVGTDTQYF
abundance: -; d_gene: TRBD1; j_gene: TRBJ2-7; v_gene: TRBV19; CDR3nt: TGTGCCACGAGCGCGATCGAGGGGACAGCTTCTTACGAGCAGTACTTC; CDR3aa: CATSAIEGTASYEQYF
abundance: -; d_gene: TRBD2; j_gene: TRBJ2-7; v_gene: TRBV2; CDR3nt: TGTGCCAGCAGTGAAATCGCGGGGGGAGAGCAGTACTTC; CDR3aa: CASSEIAGGEQYF
abundance: few; d_gene: -; j_gene: TRBJ2-7; v_gene: TRBV6-5; CDR3nt: TGTGCCAGCTCCCCGACAGTTTCCTACGAGCAGTACTTC; CDR3aa: CASSPTVSYEQYF
abundance: -; d_gene: -; j_gene: TRBJ1-1; v_gene: TRBV6-1; CDR3nt: TGTGCCAGCAGTTCCCAGGGGCCTTCCACTGAAGCTTTCTTT; CDR3aa: CASSSQGPSTEAFF
abundance: -; d_gene: TRBD1; j_gene: TRBJ1-1; v_gene: TRBV5-1; CDR3nt: TGCGCCAGCAGCTTGTCGCGGACAGGGGTTAAGAACACTGAAGCTTTCTTT; CDR3aa: CASSLSRTGVKNTEAFF
abundance: -; d_gene: -; j_gene: TRBJ1-1; v_gene: TRBV7-9; CDR3nt: TGTGCCAGCAGACATCATTCGGACAGCCCGGGGCACACTGAAGCTTTCTTT; CDR3aa: CASRHHSDSPGHTEAFF
abundance: -; d_gene: -; j_gene: TRBJ1-2; v_gene: TRBV7-2; CDR3nt: TGTGCCAGCAGCTTAGGCCAGAAGAACTATGGCTACACCTTC; CDR3aa: CASSLGQKNYGYTF